These 23 T cell receptor beta chains share one sample of origin, sequenced in a study of T-cell memory formation after mild COVID-19. A single record per CDR3 protein comes from TCRdb applying MiXCR to the 5' RACE reads. This sample has over 350,000 distinct CDR3 sequences; 20% to 25% occur once, and the top ten carry 7% to 9.5%. Sequenced sample: PBMCs or a T cell subset sorted from them (not recorded which). The receptors derive from an adult woman who had mild COVID-19 (a few samples of this study predate the infection). Cell type and time point are not known.

The chain has TRBV15 and TRBJ2-3; 10 bases are shared with TRBD1. CDR1 and CDR2 (germline): LNHNV, YYDKDF (reference sequence). V lost 5 bases, J lost 4 bases, and 15 bases stayed unmatched. This CDR3 has 18 residues. CDR3 coding DNA: TGTGCCACCAGCTTCAAGGAAAGGGACAGGGGTTCGTCAGATACGCAGTATTTT. Translation: CATSFKERDRGSSDTQYF.

This clonotype was found once. The chain couples TRBV5-6 to TRBJ2-7; TRBD1 matches at 9 bases. V dropped 4 bases and J dropped 5; count of bases not matched to a gene: 4. The CDR3 length is 13 residues. Germline CDR1 and CDR2: SGHDT and YYEEEE. Here the CDR3 reads CASSRDRVHEQYF. The CDR3 DNA reads as TGTGCCAGCAGCAGGGACAGGGTCCACGAGCAGTACTTC. Complete variable domain (other parts from reference TRBV5-6 and TRBJ2-7): DAGVTQSPTHLIKTRGQQVTLRCSPKSGHDTVSWYQQALGQGPQFIFQYYEEEERQRGNFPDRFSGHQFPNYSSELNVNALLLGDSALYLCASSRDRVHEQYFGPGTRLTVT.

CDR3 amino acids: CASSEQASSGNTIYF. The DNA for the CDR3 is TGTGCCAGCAGTGAACAGGCCAGCTCTGGAAACACCATATATTTT. The chain uses TRBV2 and TRBJ1-3; D gene ambiguous. CDR3 length: 15 residues. The V end was cut by 2 bases, the J end by 0 bases, with 8 bases between. From germline, CDR1 is SNHLY and CDR2 FYNNEI.

This sequence joins TRBV12-3 or TRBV12-4 and TRBJ1-2; no reliable D call. The V end lost 6 bases, the J end lost 6 bases, and 14 bases lay between the germline ends. CDR3 length: 13 amino acids. The CDR3 spells CASSLWRIHGYTF. The CDR3 nucleotides read TGTGCCAGCAGCCTCTGGCGGATCCATGGCTACACCTTC.

The chain joins TRBV15 to TRBJ1-6; D gene ambiguous. Trimming removed 4 bases at V and 0 bases at J, with 7 bases between. The CDR3 has 15 residues. CDR1 is LNHNV, CDR2 YYDKDF, per germline (reference sequence). The CDR3 DNA reads as TGTGCCACCAGCAAGGAGAGCTCCTATAATTCACCCCTCCACTTT. It codes for CATSKESSYNSPLHF.

This clonotype has a handful of counts. The CDR3 nucleotides are TGTGCCAGCAGCTTAGTGGGACAGGGGAAACCCTACGAGCAGTACTTC. It is translated as CASSLVGQGKPYEQYF. This chain joins TRBV7-9 and TRBJ2-7; 10 bases are a match to TRBD1. Germline assignment: CDR1 SEHNR and CDR2 FQNEAQ (reference sequence). V lost 1 base to trimming and J lost 2 bases; unmatched junction nucleotides: 5. The CDR3 sequence is 16 residues long. Full variable domain (missing parts from reference TRBV7-9 and TRBJ2-7): DTGVSQNPRHKITKRGQNVTFRCDPISEHNRLYWYRQTLGQGPEFLTYFQNEAQLEKSRLLSDRFSAERPKGSFSTLEIQRTEQGDSAMYLCASSLVGQGKPYEQYFGPGTRLTVT.

The J gene is TRBJ1-2, the V gene TRBV7-8; D remains unclear. The germline V gene has CDR1 SGHVS and CDR2 FQNEAQ. V gave up 2 bases and J gave up 3 bases, with 10 bases separating them. The CDR3 is 14 residues long. The CDR3 here is CASSLSYRDYGYTF. The CDR3 coding sequence is TGTGCCAGCAGCTTAAGCTACAGAGACTATGGCTACACCTTC.

This clonotype has more than one count but fewer than ten. The gene calls are TRBV12-3 or TRBV12-4 and TRBJ1-5, with a possible D match to TRBD1 (6 bases). V gave up 6 bases and J gave up 0 bases, with 15 bases separating them. This CDR3 has 16 amino acids. The CDR3 spells CASSPDRPYSNQPQHF. The CDR3 coding sequence is TGTGCCAGCAGCCCAGACAGGCCCTATAGCAATCAGCCCCAGCATTTT.

V is TRBV7-2 and J is TRBJ1-6; no reliable D call. V lost 4 bases and J 3 bases, leaving 13 bases between the germline ends. Germline V gives CDR1 SGHTA, CDR2 FQGNSA. CDR3 size: 16 residues. The CDR3 DNA reads as TGTGCCAGCAGCTCTCTCGCCGGTCTCTATAATTCACCCCTCCACTTT. This translates into CASSSLAGLYNSPLHF.

This clonotype was picked up a small number of times. The J gene is TRBJ1-1, the V gene TRBV12-3 or TRBV12-4; 7 bases match TRBD1. V gave up 6 bases and J gave up 0 bases; unmatched junction bases: 7. CDR3 length equals 15 residues. The CDR3 protein is CASSPQGDMNTEAFF. The CDR3 nucleotides read TGTGCCAGCAGCCCCCAGGGGGACATGAACACTGAAGCTTTCTTT.

This chain connects TRBV5-5 to TRBJ1-2; D is undetermined. Germline V gene sequence: CDR1 SGHKS, CDR2 YYEKEE (reference sequence). Between the trimmed V and J ends, which lost 0 bases and 0 bases, there was a span of 12 bases. The CDR3 runs 16 residues. The CDR3 reads CASSLAVGKANYGYTF. CDR3 coding DNA: TGTGCCAGCAGCTTGGCCGTGGGGAAAGCTAACTATGGCTACACCTTC.

This clonotype was seen a few times. The rearrangement uses TRBV5-1 and TRBJ1-1, with 7 bases matching TRBD1. CDR1 is SGHRS and CDR2 is YFSETQ in the germline V gene. The V segment lost 4 bases and the J segment 6 bases; nucleotides outside the gene matches: 12. The CDR3 is 15 amino acids. The CDR3 region is CASSPLLTGESEAFF. Written as DNA, the CDR3 is TGCGCCAGCAGCCCGCTCCTCACAGGGGAATCTGAAGCTTTCTTT. The complete variable domain, with remaining parts taken from reference TRBV5-1 and TRBJ1-1, reads KAGVTQTPRYLIKTRGQQVTLSCSPISGHRSVSWYQQTPGQGLQFLFEYFSETQRNKGNFPGRFSGRQFSNSRSEMNVSTLELGDSALYLCASSPLLTGESEAFFGQGTRLTVV.

This chain joins TRBV12-5 and TRBJ1-5; no clear D gene. The CDR3 length is 13 residues. The V and J ends lost 1 base and 7 bases respectively, with 8 bases between them. Germline CDR1 LGHNT, CDR2 FRNRAP. The CDR3 protein is CASGLGAGQPQHF. The CDR3 bases are TGTGCTAGTGGTTTGGGCGCGGGGCAGCCCCAGCATTTT.

The V call is TRBV5-6, the J call TRBJ1-4, with TRBD1 matching 9 bases. The J segment lost 14 bases and the V segment lost 1 base, leaving 3 bases of the junction unmatched. The V gene's germline CDR1 is SGHDT and CDR2 YYEEEE. The CDR3 runs to 12 residues. This CDR3 reads CASSLSDRGLFF. CDR3 coding DNA: TGTGCCAGCAGCTTGAGCGACAGGGGGCTGTTTTTT.

The V and J genes are TRBV5-1 and TRBJ2-6, with unresolved D. Germline-derived CDR1 and CDR2 are SGHRS and YFSETQ. The CDR3 totals 15 residues. Between the trimmed V and J ends, which lost 0 bases and 2 bases, there was a span of 6 bases. The CDR3 sequence is CASSLEVTGANVLTF. CDR3 nucleotides: TGCGCCAGCAGCTTGGAAGTTACTGGGGCCAACGTCCTGACTTTC.

This clonotype has only a few counts. The rearrangement joins TRBV3-1 to TRBJ1-1, with D maybe TRBD1 (5 bases). Germline assignment: CDR1 LGHDT and CDR2 YNNKEL (reference sequence). The ends were cut back, 1 base at V and 7 bases at J, with 13 bases in the middle. This CDR3 spans 14 amino acids. The chain's CDR3 is CASSQGTRKNEAFF. Written as DNA, the CDR3 is TGTGCCAGCAGCCAAGGGACAAGGAAAAATGAAGCTTTCTTT.

The chain is built from TRBV7-2 and TRBJ2-6; D uncertain. This CDR3 has 15 amino acids. Germline V gene sequence: CDR1 SGHTA, CDR2 FQGNSA. V was trimmed by 6 bases and J by 2 bases, leaving 11 bases between them. In DNA form, the CDR3 reads TGTGCCAGCAGACAACTCGGCACTGGGGCCAACGTCCTGACTTTC. It encodes CASRQLGTGANVLTF.

The chain carries TRBV7-9 and TRBJ2-1, with 8 bases that match TRBD2. The germline V gene encodes CDR1 SEHNR and CDR2 FQNEAQ (reference sequence). There are 15 residues in the CDR3. With V trimmed by 4 bases and J by 3 bases, 5 bases remained unmatched. In DNA, the CDR3 is TGTGCCAGCAGCTCAATAGCGGGATACTACAATGAGCAGTTCTTC. Translation: CASSSIAGYYNEQFF.

This clonotype has just a few counts. The rearrangement uses TRBV7-8 and TRBJ2-6; 7 bases map to TRBD1. CDR1 is SGHVS and CDR2 is FQNEAQ in the germline V gene. The junction had 13 bases not matched to a gene; V was cut back by 5 bases and J by 0 bases. The CDR3 is 19 amino acids. In DNA, the CDR3 is TGTGCCAGCAGCCCCCCCCGGGGACAGAGAACCTCTGGGGCCAACGTCCTGACTTTC. Protein: CASSPPRGQRTSGANVLTF.

Ten or more counts support this clonotype. The chain is built from TRBV2 and TRBJ1-2; maybe TRBD1 (6 bases). Germline CDR1 SNHLY, CDR2 FYNNEI. There are 12 residues in the CDR3. Deletions cut 5 bases from V and 5 bases from J, with 9 bases between. The CDR3 DNA reads TGTGCCAGCAGTCTTGGACAGTATGGCTACACCTTC. Its protein is CASSLGQYGYTF.

The rearrangement links TRBV6-2 or TRBV6-3 to TRBJ1-2; D remains unclear. Trimming shortened V by 5 bases and J by 1 base, and 11 bases separated the two germline ends. The CDR3 sequence is 14 residues long. Per germline, CDR1 MNHEY and CDR2 SVGEGT. The CDR3 DNA is TGTGCCAGCAGTGAGGTCAGGCGTAACTATGGCTACACCTTC. It translates to CASSEVRRNYGYTF.

The rearrangement uses TRBV29-1 and TRBJ2-6; D uncertain. Deletions cut 8 bases from V and 5 bases from J, with 7 bases between. The CDR3 consists of 11 residues. Looked up from germline, CDR1 is SQVTM and CDR2 is ANQGSEA. The CDR3: CSSPRANVLTF. CDR3 in DNA: TGCAGCTCCCCCAGGGCCAACGTCCTGACTTTC. The full variable domain, rest sourced from reference TRBV29-1 and TRBJ2-6, is SAVISQKPSRDICQRGTSLTIQCQVDSQVTMMFWYRQQPGQSLTLIATANQGSEATYESGFVIDKFPISRPNLTFSTLTVSNMSPEDSSIYLCSSPRANVLTFGAGSRLTVL.

This rearrangement joins TRBV19 to TRBJ2-7, with 9 nucleotides matching TRBD1. Germline CDR1 and CDR2: LNHDA and SQIVND (reference sequence). The CDR3 runs to 18 residues. The V gene end was trimmed by 2 bases and the J gene end by 2 bases; junction bases not matched to a gene: 13. The CDR3 is CASSISARGTGLPYEQYF. As DNA, the CDR3 is TGTGCCAGTAGTATATCAGCACGAGGGACAGGGTTACCCTACGAGCAGTACTTC.